This TCR beta chain was captured in a study of blood T cell repertoires in COVID-19. Germline V lookup: CDR1 LNHDA, CDR2 SQIVND (reference sequence). The CDR3 is 15 residues long. V shed 5 bases and J 4 bases; nucleotides not matched to a gene: 5. Profiling relied on immunoSEQ multiplex PCR, and the TCRdb table lists in-frame clones only, not all of them. The sample yields 350,000 or so clones, about 90% seen once. This TCR was sampled from a woman between 25 and 40 years old who had recovered from COVID-19. The gene calls are TRBV19 and TRBJ2-3; TRBD1 agrees at 11 bases. Sequencing was carried out using PBMCs or T cells enriched from blood (not recorded which). DNA for the CDR3: TGTGCCAGTAGTGACGGACAGGGGGCCCCAGATACGCAGTATTTT. It specifies CASSDGQGAPDTQYF. The full variable domain, completed using reference TRBV19 and TRBJ2-3, is DGGITQSPKYLFRKEGQNVTLSCEQNLNHDAMYWYRQDPGQGLRLIYYSQIVNDFQKGDIAEGYSVSREKKESFPLTVTSAQKNPTAFYLCASSDGQGAPDTQYFGPGTRLTVL.